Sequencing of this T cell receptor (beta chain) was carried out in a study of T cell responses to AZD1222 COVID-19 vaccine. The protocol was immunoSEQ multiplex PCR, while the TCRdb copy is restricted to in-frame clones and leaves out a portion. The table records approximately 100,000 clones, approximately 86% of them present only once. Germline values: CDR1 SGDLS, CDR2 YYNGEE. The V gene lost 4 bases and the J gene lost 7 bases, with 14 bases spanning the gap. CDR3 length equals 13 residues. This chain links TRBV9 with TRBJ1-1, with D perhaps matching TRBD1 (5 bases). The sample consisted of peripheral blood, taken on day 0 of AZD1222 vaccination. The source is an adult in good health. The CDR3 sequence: CASSPSGTYEAFF. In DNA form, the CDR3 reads TGTGCCAGCAGCCCCTCAGGGACGTATGAAGCTTTCTTT. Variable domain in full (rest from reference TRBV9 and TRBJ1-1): DSGVTQTPKHLITATGQRVTLRCSPRSGDLSVYWYQQSLDQGLQFLIQYYNGEERAKGNILERFSAQQFPDLHSELNLSSLELGDSALYFCASSPSGTYEAFFGQGTRLTVV.